The 10 T cell receptor beta chains reported below all come from one sample, sequenced in a study of spatial heterogeneity in lung cancer. Overall study findings and caveats: Tumor mutation counts were tracked by expanded intratumoral alpha and beta TCR counts.

The antigens these receptors bind are not known. Time point defined: sample taken at primary tumor resection. TCRdb redid the calling of the 5' RACE reads with MiXCR, one entry per CDR3 protein. The data contain 20,000 to 25,000 distinct CDR3 sequences, about a sixth of them singletons. Sequences were derived from lung tumor tissue, sampled at surgery. These receptors originate from a female donor with early-stage non-small cell lung cancer.

The chain combines TRBV27 with TRBJ2-2; D tentatively reads TRBD1 or TRBD2 (5 bases each). The CDR3 covers 14 residues. V lost 5 bases to trimming and J lost 8 bases, with 15 bases between them. Germline loops: CDR1 MNHEY, CDR2 SMNVEV (reference sequence). Written as DNA, the CDR3 is TGTGCCAGCAGTCCGCAGGGAGTAAAGGGGGAGCTGTTTTTT. It translates to CASSPQGVKGELFF.

This clonotype has more than one count but fewer than ten. This chain connects TRBV13 to TRBJ2-1; the match to TRBD1 covers 8 bases. The V segment lost 5 bases and the J segment 6 bases; nucleotides outside the gene matches: 12. CDR3 length equals 16 residues. Germline V lookup: CDR1 PRHDT, CDR2 FYEKMQ (reference sequence). The CDR3 region is CASSRTTGAHRNEQFF. The CDR3 DNA reads as TGTGCCAGCAGCCGCACGACAGGGGCCCACCGCAATGAGCAGTTCTTC.

This clonotype was recorded at least ten times. V usage is TRBV30 and J usage is TRBJ2-3, with 7 bases matching TRBD1. The CDR3 has 14 residues. CDR1 and CDR2 from the germline V gene are GTSNPN and SVGIG (reference sequence). V shed 2 bases, J shed 2 bases, and the junction held 4 bases outside the gene matches. The CDR3 loop is CAWSMTGNTDTQYF. CDR3 bases: TGTGCCTGGAGTATGACAGGGAACACAGATACGCAGTATTTT. The full variable domain, with the rest looked up from reference TRBV30 and TRBJ2-3, is SQTIHQWPATLVQPVGSPLSLECTVEGTSNPNLYWYRQAAGRGLQLLFYSVGIGQISSEVPQNLSASRPQDRQFILSSKKLLLSDSGFYLCAWSMTGNTDTQYFGPGTRLTVL.

The chain recombines TRBV27 with TRBJ2-2, with 8 bases identical to TRBD1. The length of the CDR3 is 16 residues. V was clipped by 3 bases and J by 6 bases; unmatched bases: 9. The germline gives CDR1 MNHEY, CDR2 SMNVEV (reference sequence). The CDR3 loop reads CASSLRTPGGAGELFF. CDR3 DNA sequence: TGTGCCAGCAGTTTGAGAACGCCAGGGGGCGCCGGGGAGCTGTTTTTT.

This clonotype was seen repeatedly, ten times or more. The genes are TRBV20-1 and TRBJ2-7; D is undetermined. The CDR3 totals 16 residues. V gave up 3 bases and J gave up 1 base, with 19 bases separating them. Germline-derived CDR1 and CDR2 are DFQATT and SNEGSKA (reference sequence). CDR3 coding DNA: TGCAGTGCTAGGGGCTCGGTCTCAGCCTCTTCCTACGAGCAGTACTTC. Translated, it gives CSARGSVSASSYEQYF.

V gene TRBV7-2 combines with J gene TRBJ2-1; 7 positions agree with TRBD2. V lost 3 bases to trimming and J lost 10 bases; unmatched junction nucleotides: 6. The CDR3 sequence is 13 residues long. Per the germline V gene, CDR1 is SGHTA and CDR2 is FQGNSA. The CDR3 DNA reads as TGTGCCAGCAGCTTTACTAGCGCAGGAGAGCAGTTCTTC. Its protein is CASSFTSAGEQFF.

This clonotype was picked up many times. The chain links TRBV20-1 to TRBJ2-2, with D tentatively TRBD1 (6 bases). Trimming removed 0 bases from V and 0 bases from J, with 14 bases in between. Germline-derived CDR1 and CDR2 are DFQATT and SNEGSKA (reference sequence). CDR3 length: 17 residues. The CDR3 nucleotides read TGCAGTGCTAGAGATCGGGGACACGCCTCGAACACCGGGGAGCTGTTTTTT. As protein: CSARDRGHASNTGELFF.

This clonotype was detected many times. CDR3 coding DNA: TGTGCCAGCAGTTTATCGGCTAGCGATAACACCGGGGAGCTGTTTTTT. This codes for CASSLSASDNTGELFF. V is TRBV27 and J is TRBJ2-2; tentative D call: TRBD2 (6 bases). Germline CDR1 MNHEY, CDR2 SMNVEV (reference sequence). The CDR3 is 16 residues long. With 0 bases removed from V and 2 bases from J, the gap between germline ends came to 10 bases.

This clonotype was recorded at least ten times. The V and J genes are TRBV20-1 and TRBJ2-3; D not certain. Trimming cost V 6 bases and J 0 bases, with 4 bases left between them. The CDR3 runs 11 residues. From germline, CDR1 is DFQATT and CDR2 SNEGSKA (reference sequence). The CDR3: CSATSTDTQYF. The DNA of the CDR3 is TGCAGTGCGACTAGCACAGATACGCAGTATTTT.

This clonotype was found a few times. V is TRBV20-1 and J is TRBJ2-1; 9 nucleotides align to TRBD2. The CDR3 spans 15 residues. Germline V gives CDR1 DFQATT, CDR2 SNEGSKA (reference sequence). Germline trimming cut 6 bases from V and 7 bases from J; bases unmatched to any gene: 13. CDR3 nucleotide sequence: TGCAGTGCCGACACCCTAGCGGGACCTAAAAATGAGCAGTTCTTC. Protein sequence: CSADTLAGPKNEQFF.